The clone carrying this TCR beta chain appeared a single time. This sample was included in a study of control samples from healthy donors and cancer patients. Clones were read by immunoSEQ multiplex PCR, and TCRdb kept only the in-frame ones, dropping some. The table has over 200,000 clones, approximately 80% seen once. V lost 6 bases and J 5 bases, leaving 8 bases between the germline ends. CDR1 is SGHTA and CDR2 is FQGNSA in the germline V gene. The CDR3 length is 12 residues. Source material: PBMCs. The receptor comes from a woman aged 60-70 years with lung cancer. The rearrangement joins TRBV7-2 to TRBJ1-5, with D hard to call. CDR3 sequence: CASSRDHQPQHF. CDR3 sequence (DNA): TGTGCCAGCAGTAGAGACCATCAGCCCCAGCATTTT.